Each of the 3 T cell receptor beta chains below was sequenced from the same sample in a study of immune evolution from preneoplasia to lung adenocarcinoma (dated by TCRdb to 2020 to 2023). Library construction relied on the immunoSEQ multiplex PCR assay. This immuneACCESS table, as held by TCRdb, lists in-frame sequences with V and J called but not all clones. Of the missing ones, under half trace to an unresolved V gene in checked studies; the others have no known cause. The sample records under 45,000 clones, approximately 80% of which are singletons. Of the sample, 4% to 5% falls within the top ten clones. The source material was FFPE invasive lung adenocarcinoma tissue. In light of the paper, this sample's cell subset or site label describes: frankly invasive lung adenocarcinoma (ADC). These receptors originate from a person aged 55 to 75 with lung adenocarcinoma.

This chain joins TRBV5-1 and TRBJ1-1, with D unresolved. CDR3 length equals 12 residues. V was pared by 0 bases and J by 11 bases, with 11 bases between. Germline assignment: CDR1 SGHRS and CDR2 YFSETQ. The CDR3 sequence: CASSLEGPQAFF. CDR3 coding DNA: TGCGCCAGCAGCTTGGAGGGCCCTCAGGCTTTCTTT.

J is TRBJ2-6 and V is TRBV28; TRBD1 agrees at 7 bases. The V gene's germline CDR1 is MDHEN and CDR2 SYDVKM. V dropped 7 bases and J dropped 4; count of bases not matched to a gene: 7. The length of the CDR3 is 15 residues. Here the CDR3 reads CASTLTGVGANVLTF. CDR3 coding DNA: TGTGCCAGCACCTTAACAGGGGTAGGGGCCAACGTCCTGACTTTC. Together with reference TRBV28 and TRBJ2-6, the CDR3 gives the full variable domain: DVKVTQSSRYLVKRTGEKVFLECVQDMDHENMFWYRQDPGLGLRLIYFSYDVKMKEKGDIPEGYSVSREKKERFSLILESASTNQTSMYLCASTLTGVGANVLTFGAGSRLTVL.

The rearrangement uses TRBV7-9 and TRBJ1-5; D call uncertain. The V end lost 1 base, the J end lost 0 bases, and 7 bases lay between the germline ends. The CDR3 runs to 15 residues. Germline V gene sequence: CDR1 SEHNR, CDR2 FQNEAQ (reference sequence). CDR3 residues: CASSLDGYSNQPQHF. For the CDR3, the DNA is TGTGCCAGCAGCTTAGACGGTTATAGCAATCAGCCCCAGCATTTT.